Detailed here is one T cell receptor (beta chain). Its antigen is still unknown. Base qualities are missing; no much larger clone stands one base away. Inclusive of the bounding cysteine and phenylalanine, the CDR3 is 11 residues long. Only CDR3 DNA is held: 33 bases, read in frame from base 1. V gives up 3 bases and J gives up 11 bases, and the segment between their germline ends measures 13 bases. Reading the germline V gene gives CDR1 SQVTM and CDR2 ANQGSEA. The data belong to a study of shared clonotypes between healthy human individuals (dated by TCRdb to 2018 to 2020). In terms of the full investigation: The cohort comprised a couple of women and a few men aged 18 to 49 years. Per donor, three plates each were used for CD4 naive and CD4 memory, two for CD8 naive, and one for CD8 memory. The study deeply sequenced blood TCR repertoires of several healthy adults to estimate repertoire size and the extent of clonotype sharing between individuals. To increase sequencing depth and limit assay-specific biases, different laboratories used diverse techniques to prepare libraries and sequence TCR repertoires. Between about 0.9 and 10 billion PBMCs per donor were obtained by leukapheresis.

Study-level results and caveats: The genetic and exposure-history diversity represented was limited by the small number of donors. When a few donors were compared, the shared fraction of clonotypes was around 5% for naive CD4, more than 3% for naive CD8, 2.3% for memory CD4, and 0.4% for memory CD8. Compared with non-shared clonotypes, the clonotypes found in all four sorted-subset donors had higher generation probabilities. Rarefaction of sorted-subset datasets indicated incomplete sequencing despite the large sequencing depth. Only blood was sampled, and tissue TCR repertoires likely differ from those in blood. Naive subsets generally had larger estimated clonotype richness than memory subsets. Pairwise subsampling indicated that sequencing depth was expected to affect the degree of clonotype sharing among donors.

CD8 naive samples were obtained by positive selection for CCR7 among CD45RO-negative cells, yielding a CD45RA+CCR7+ population from which TemRA cells were excluded. The donors were healthy, HIV-negative adults with no recently reported acute infections or vaccinations. All donors were Caucasian adults living in Nashville, Tennessee, USA. Blood was collected by leukapheresis, and PBMCs were isolated by Ficoll-Histopaque density gradient centrifugation and then cryopreserved in liquid nitrogen vapor phase. Purity and quantity of every magnetically sorted T cell population were checked by analytical flow cytometry. Genomic DNA was isolated from every sorted fraction and measured by UV absorbance on a Nanodrop 2000c. Using the deep immunoSEQ assay, TCR CDR3 regions were amplified from genomic DNA by multiplex PCR. Genomic DNA extracted from each cell subset was distributed evenly over all wells of several immunoSEQ 96-well plates, and each plate served as one replicate. Each replicate PCR for sorted subsets received roughly 0.2 ug genomic DNA, equal to about 30,000 T cell genomes. Purified libraries were measured with a Qubit 3.0 fluorometer, size-checked on a Bioanalyzer 2100, and measured again with the KAPA Library Quantification kit. Every immunoSEQ 96-well plate was sequenced on a separate single-read 150-cycle Illumina NextSeq 550 flow cell. The original methods were these. Because only junctional sequences without quality scores were contained in the immunoSEQ output, filtering matching that applied to full-length reads could not be performed. To assign V/J genes and CDR3, sequences were annotated using PyIR, a Python wrapper for IgBLAST v1.9, with IMGT germline references. Reads were filtered out if the reads had weak V/J assignments (E-value above 1e-6), no CDR3, stop codons, out-of-frame junctions, or ambiguous translated residues. A V3J clonotype was defined by an identical inferred V gene, J gene, and CDR3 amino acid sequence. The percentage overlap between two repertoires was calculated by dividing the number of shared unique clonotypes by the size of the smaller repertoire. RTK rarefaction, the Chao1 estimator, and Recon v2.1 estimates of unobserved clonotypes were used to assess repertoire richness. For all TCRbeta clonotypes obtained by the gDNA method from a few donors, generation probabilities were computed with OLGA. TCRdb holds this immuneACCESS table with in-frame rearrangements only. Some clones are missing; in checked studies, unresolved V genes explain under half, and the rest has no known cause. Clone size and V and J calls were adopted from that table, with D and trimming inferred from the DNA. This sample comprises around 2,000,000 clones, around 96% of them detected only once. Of the sample, less than 1.5% is held by the ten largest clones.

The rearranged segments are TRBV29-1 and TRBJ1-1; D gene: possibly TRBD1, on 6 matching bases. The sequenced sample was naive CD8+ T cells sorted from blood. This specimen's cell subset or site label, interpreted: CD45RA+CCR7+. The TCR originated in a man between 18 and 29 years old in good health. The CDR3: CSVEGGGLAFF. The nucleotide sequence reads TGCAGCGTTGAGGGCGGGGGGCTGGCTTTCTTT.